This TCR beta chain is drawn from a study of cytomegalovirus exposure and HLA in healthy donors. PCR amplification relied on 60 Vbeta primers (plus 13 Jbeta primers). Here immunoSEQ multiplex PCR was the method, and the copy in TCRdb shows in-frame clones only, minus some. The data contain fewer than 85,000 clones, approximately 75% of them singletons. The length of the CDR3 is 15 residues. The V and J ends lost 3 bases and 3 bases respectively, with 14 bases between them. The V gene's germline CDR1 is MNHNS and CDR2 SASEGT. In this sample, this clone turned up a few times. The J gene is TRBJ2-5, the V gene TRBV6-1; D is possibly TRBD1 (5 bases). The sequence came from a woman in her 40s in good health and CMV-seropositive. The specimen was PBMCs. This CDR3 is CASSDRAMGEETQYF. DNA for the CDR3: TGTGCCAGCAGTGACAGGGCGATGGGTGAAGAGACCCAGTACTTC.